This passage covers 16 T cell receptor beta chains from one sample sequenced in a study of long-term antiretroviral therapy in people with HIV. Assay version v3.0 of immunoSEQ was used, and it was run at survey level. TCRdb keeps only in-frame clones here, not all; method: immunoSEQ multiplex PCR. The sample includes tens of thousands of clones, about 88% of them seen just once. The material sequenced was unsorted PBMCs, taken 2.3 years after starting antiretroviral therapy. These receptors were obtained from a man in his fifties or sixties with HIV.

J is TRBJ1-5 and V is TRBV7-8; D may be TRBD1 (5 bases). The CDR3 totals 16 residues. V lost 1 base and J 3 bases, leaving 13 bases between the germline ends. Germline assignment: CDR1 SGHVS and CDR2 FQNEAQ. The CDR3 bases are TGTGCCAGCAGCTTAGTAGGGGTGGGAAACAATCAGCCCCAGCATTTT. Amino acid sequence: CASSLVGVGNNQPQHF.

The table lists this clone with a few counts. The genes are TRBV5-4 and TRBJ2-7, with TRBD2 matching over 9 bases. Per germline, CDR1 SGHNT and CDR2 YYREEE (reference sequence). Losses at the gene ends were 4 bases for V and 6 bases for J; bases not matched to a gene: 5. This CDR3 region has 13 residues. CDR3 residues: CASSPGLALEQYF. As DNA, the CDR3 is TGTGCCAGCAGCCCGGGACTAGCTCTCGAGCAGTACTTC.

The chain uses TRBV10-3 and TRBJ1-1, with 7 bases identical to TRBD1. The V gene end was trimmed by 0 bases and the J gene end by 3 bases; junction bases not matched to a gene: 4. CDR3 size: 15 residues. Germline V gene sequence: CDR1 ENHRY, CDR2 SYGVKD. CDR3 in DNA: TGTGCCATCAGTGAGTCCGCGACAGGGTACACTGAAGCTTTCTTT. Amino acid sequence: CAISESATGYTEAFF.

With respect to this clone: Other DNA sequences in the same sample also yield this CDR3. This rearrangement joins TRBV5-1 to TRBJ2-6, with no clear D. CDR1 is SGHRS and CDR2 is YFSETQ in the germline V gene. The V gene lost 0 bases and the J gene lost 0 bases, with 1 base spanning the gap. The length of the CDR3 is 14 residues. CDR3 loop: CASSLDSGANVLTF. The CDR3 DNA follows: TGCGCCAGCAGCTTGGACTCTGGGGCCAACGTCCTGACTTTC.

This chain links TRBV4-3 with TRBJ2-1; TRBD2 might be the D (7 bases). V lost 0 bases and J 9 bases, leaving 18 bases between the germline ends. Germline V gene data show CDR1 as LGHNA and CDR2 as YSLEER. This CDR3 comprises 16 residues. CDR3 amino acids: CASSQDRGGAFGEQFF. In DNA, the CDR3 is TGCGCCAGCAGCCAAGACCGAGGGGGGGCGTTTGGTGAGCAGTTCTTC.

The chain uses TRBV6-6 and TRBJ1-1, with D maybe TRBD1 (5 bases). Trimming shortened V by 0 bases and J by 4 bases, and 15 bases separated the two germline ends. The germline gives CDR1 MNHNY, CDR2 SVGAGI (reference sequence). The CDR3 contains 16 residues. CDR3 nucleotides: TGTGCCAGCAGTTACTCGATGGGGGTTTTGGGCACTGAAGCTTTCTTT. Translating it yields CASSYSMGVLGTEAFF.

DNA for the CDR3: TGTGCCAGCAGCTTGACGGGGGGGCCGGCCTACGAGCAGTACTTC. It is translated as CASSLTGGPAYEQYF. This chain joins TRBV4-2 and TRBJ2-7; TRBD2 agrees at 8 bases. Germline CDR1 reads LGHNA; CDR2 reads YNFKEQ. There are 15 residues in the CDR3. V was clipped by 5 bases and J by 2 bases; unmatched bases: 8.

The chain combines TRBV30 with TRBJ2-1; D ambiguous. The CDR3 length is 14 residues. The germline CDR1 and CDR2 sequences are GTSNPN and SVGIG (reference sequence). V was clipped by 4 bases and J by 8 bases, with 18 bases between them. DNA of the CDR3: TGTGCCTGGAAGAGAGGACCGGTGAGAGATGAGCAGTTCTTC. Translating it yields CAWKRGPVRDEQFF.

The chain is built from TRBV5-1 and TRBJ2-5; D not resolved. The CDR3 has 15 residues. V was cut by 2 bases and J by 1 base, with 12 bases left in between. Germline assignment: CDR1 SGHRS and CDR2 YFSETQ. For the CDR3, the DNA is TGCGCCAGCAGCTTCGGGCCGATCATCCAAGAGACCCAGTACTTC. Amino acids: CASSFGPIIQETQYF. The variable domain in full, with the rest retrieved from reference TRBV5-1 and TRBJ2-5, is KAGVTQTPRYLIKTRGQQVTLSCSPISGHRSVSWYQQTPGQGLQFLFEYFSETQRNKGNFPGRFSGRQFSNSRSEMNVSTLELGDSALYLCASSFGPIIQETQYFGPGTRLLVL.

CDR3 loop: CASSPQGREETQYF. The CDR3 bases are TGCGCCAGCAGCCCGCAGGGTCGGGAAGAGACCCAGTACTTC. This chain joins TRBV5-1 and TRBJ2-5, with a possible D match to TRBD1 (5 bases). V was shortened by 4 bases and J by 3 bases, with 13 bases between the two germline ends. The length of the CDR3 is 14 residues. Germline V gene sequence: CDR1 SGHRS, CDR2 YFSETQ.

The rearrangement uses TRBV5-4 and TRBJ2-7, with 7 bases matching TRBD2. CDR1 and CDR2 from the germline V gene are SGHNT and YYREEE (reference sequence). V lost 0 bases, J lost 7 bases, and 13 bases stayed unmatched. There are 16 residues in the CDR3. CDR3 region: CASSLAGLAAQREQYF. Here the CDR3 DNA reads TGTGCCAGCAGCTTGGCGGGGCTAGCGGCGCAGAGGGAGCAGTACTTC.

The rearrangement joins TRBV28 to TRBJ1-1; D is undetermined. V lost 6 bases and J lost 10, with 15 bases in between. The germline V gene has CDR1 MDHEN and CDR2 SYDVKM. The CDR3 consists of 12 residues. CDR3 residues: CASSRSSYLAFF. The CDR3 DNA sequence: TGTGCCAGCAGCCGCTCCTCATATCTAGCTTTCTTT. The full variable domain, its missing parts supplied by reference TRBV28 and TRBJ1-1, is DVKVTQSSRYLVKRTGEKVFLECVQDMDHENMFWYRQDPGLGLRLIYFSYDVKMKEKGDIPEGYSVSREKKERFSLILESASTNQTSMYLCASSRSSYLAFFGQGTRLTVV.

CDR3 amino acids: CASSLGQGAEKLFF. CDR3 nucleotides: TGCGCCAGCAGCCTTGGACAGGGGGCGGAAAAACTGTTTTTT. The chain uses TRBV5-1 and TRBJ1-4, with 11 bases identical to TRBD1. The junction had 4 bases not matched to a gene; V was cut back by 4 bases and J by 8 bases. CDR1 is SGHRS and CDR2 is YFSETQ in the germline V gene. The CDR3 contains 14 residues.

In DNA, the CDR3 is TGTGCCTGGAACAAGGGACTAGCGGGGGAGTACAATGAGCAGTTCTTC. Translated, it gives CAWNKGLAGEYNEQFF. This chain joins TRBV30 and TRBJ2-1; TRBD2 aligns across 14 bases. The V segment lost 4 bases and the J segment 4 bases; nucleotides outside the gene matches: 6. Looked up from germline, CDR1 is GTSNPN and CDR2 is SVGIG (reference sequence). This CDR3 is 16 amino acids long.

The chain joins TRBV4-3 to TRBJ2-7; D ambiguous. This CDR3 contains 15 residues. V shed 0 bases and J shed 1 base, with 10 bases lying between them. CDR1 LGHNA and CDR2 YSLEER come from the germline V gene. This chain's CDR3 is CASSQDMVGSYEQYF. The DNA for the CDR3 is TGCGCCAGCAGCCAAGATATGGTCGGGTCCTACGAGCAGTACTTC.

V gene TRBV11-2 combines with J gene TRBJ2-5, with 11 positions matching TRBD1. J gave up 4 bases and V 0 bases, and 4 bases lay outside the gene matches. This CDR3 contains 16 residues. Germline values: CDR1 SGHAT, CDR2 FQNNGV. This CDR3 is CASSLDVGTGGETQYF. As DNA, the CDR3 is TGTGCCAGCAGCTTAGATGTCGGGACAGGGGGAGAGACCCAGTACTTC.